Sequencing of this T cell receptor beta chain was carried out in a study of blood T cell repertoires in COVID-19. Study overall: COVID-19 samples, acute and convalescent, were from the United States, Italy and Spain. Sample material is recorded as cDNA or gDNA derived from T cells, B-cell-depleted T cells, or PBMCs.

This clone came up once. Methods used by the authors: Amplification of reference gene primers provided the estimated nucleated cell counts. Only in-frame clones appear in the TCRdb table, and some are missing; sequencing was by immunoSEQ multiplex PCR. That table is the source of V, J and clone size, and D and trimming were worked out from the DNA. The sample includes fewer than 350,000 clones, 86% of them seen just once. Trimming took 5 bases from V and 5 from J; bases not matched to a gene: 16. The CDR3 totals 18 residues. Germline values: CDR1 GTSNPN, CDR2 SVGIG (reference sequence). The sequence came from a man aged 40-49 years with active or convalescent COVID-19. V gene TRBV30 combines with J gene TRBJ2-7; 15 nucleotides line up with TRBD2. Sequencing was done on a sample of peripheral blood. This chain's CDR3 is CAWAIPPGLAGGAHEQYF. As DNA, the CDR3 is TGTGCCTGGGCGATTCCTCCGGGACTAGCGGGAGGCGCCCACGAGCAGTACTTC.